This T cell receptor beta chain was found in a study of regulatory T cells in long-lasting Graves disease (dated by TCRdb to about 2021). Study-level background: To count as having persistent Graves' disease, a patient had to have received antithyroid drug treatment for over 5 years with TSH receptor autoantibodies remaining persistently positive. On average, persistent Graves' disease patients in the clinical cohort had been on antithyroid drugs for about 10.3 years. This study used TCR sequencing and RNA sequencing of peripheral blood to compare persistent Graves' disease patients against newly diagnosed Graves' disease patients. A total of 33 samples were covered by TCR sequencing, comprising around 13 persistent and around 20 newly diagnosed Graves' disease patients. The study was conducted in China and was registered as a clinical trial. General conclusions and limits of the study: Compared with newly diagnosed patients, patients with persistent Graves' disease had lower TCR Shannon entropy and fewer highly expanded clones, which suggests clonal expansion. Persistent patients shared more public clonotypes among themselves (around 2,500) than newly diagnosed patients did (about 970). The authors noted that the small sample size was a limitation that may lower accuracy. Only peripheral blood was studied, because thyroid tissue, the primary lesion, was inaccessible. Sequencing and analysis were restricted to the TCR beta chain. Preferential use of TRBV28, TRBJ1-2 and TRBJ2-5 was observed in persistent disease, whereas TRBV20-1 and TRBJ2-1 were favored in newly diagnosed disease.

Library preparation used multiplex PCR. The sequencing machine was an Illumina HiSeq 4000. To build TCR beta libraries, CDR3 regions were amplified by Arm-PCR using iRepertoire HTBI primers. Before sequencing, the PCR products underwent gel purification. For the original study's pipeline: Gene usage analysis of CDR3 amino acid clonotypes used the 60 to 75 TRBV and 11 to 15 TRBJ segments found across samples. COPE and FqMerger were used to merge filtered high-quality paired reads into contigs. BLAST was used to align contigs to IMGT TRBV, TRBD and TRBJ reference genes, and CDR3 was defined according to IMGT. Any clonotype with a frequency above 0.1% was counted as a highly expanded clone. Repertoire diversity was measured by Shannon entropy, and V-J evenness by the Gini coefficient. Public clonotypes were defined as clonotypes shared by more than one individual. TCRdb reanalyzed the raw reads on its own, using fastp at Q25 for trimming and MiXCR for clone calling, and kept in-frame beta chains. Rows are unified per CDR3 protein, each entry keeping the most common DNA and genes. The V and J calls here are based on TCRdb, not the publication. Present in this sample are 700,000 or so distinct CDR3 sequences, approximately 29% of which were seen just once. The ten largest account for around 40% of the sample.

For CDR1 and CDR2, the germline V gene lists SQVTM and ANQGSEA. Including cysteine and phenylalanine, the CDR3 has 15 amino acids. The retained sequence is limited to the CDR3, 45 bases, with the frame set at the first base. V gives up 3 bases and J gives up 3 bases, and the segment between their germline ends measures 16 bases. Comment on this clonotype: No cognate antigen has been identified for it. Per-nucleotide qualities are absent, and no much larger clonotype sits a single base away.

Taken with the paper, the label for time point translates to: persistent/refractory GD, antithyroid drugs over 5 years with positive TRAb. RNA was extracted from PBMCs in TRIzol for both TCR sequencing and RNA sequencing. The diagnosis of Graves' disease followed American Thyroid Association guidelines. Patients for the study were recruited at an endocrinology department in Xi'an, China. Each patient gave 7 to 9.5 milliliters of peripheral blood, collected in an EDTA anticoagulant tube. Ficoll Paque Plus density gradient separation was used to isolate PBMCs, and no further T cell sorting was performed. An Agilent 2100 Bioanalyzer and agarose gel were used to check RNA quality, while a NanoDrop 2000 measured RNA concentration.

The chain is made from TRBV29-1 and TRBJ2-3, with no reliable assignment of the D segment. This receptor was identified in a female donor with Graves disease. Sequencing was performed on peripheral blood mononuclear cells (PBMCs), taken when the disease was refractory, from a patient treated with antithyroid drugs. The DNA sequence follows: TGCAGCGTTGATGGGTCCAGCCCGGCGACAGATACGCAGTATTTT. The resulting protein is CSVDGSSPATDTQYF.